This T cell receptor (beta chain) was sequenced in a study of monozygotic twins with inflammatory bowel disease. In regard to this clonotype: What it recognizes is unknown.

Germline V CDR1 and CDR2: SQVTM, ANQGSEA. This CDR3 spans 14 amino acids. Per TCR library, about 3,300 ng of total RNA was used. Using TCRalpha and TCRbeta cDNA, the researchers carried out two nested PCRs that lasted around 15 and 9 cycles. TCRdb re-analyzed the 5' RACE reads; it lists each CDR3 protein once, without DNA. Recorded for this sample: 300,000 to 400,000 distinct CDR3 sequences. Overall study results and limits: A single strong clonotype or signal linked to IBD was not supported. Clonotype overlap with others was lower in IBD patients than in healthy twins, a difference that was greatest with disease activity.

The rearrangement links TRBV29-1 to TRBJ1-1; TCRdb picks TRBD1, but there is no DNA to check that call. Sequencing was carried out using blood. This TCR came from a human donor with ulcerative colitis or Crohn's disease, or a healthy co-twin of an affected twin (not recorded which). CDR3 region: CSVVRKGAIVEAFF.